Sequencing of this T cell receptor (beta chain) was carried out in a study of blood T cell repertoires in COVID-19. Study as a whole: Italy, Spain and the United States were the sources of the convalescent and acute COVID-19 samples. Nucleic acid was either cDNA or gDNA, and it came from T cells, B-cell-depleted T cells, or PBMCs.

In the source study's methods: Amplifying reference gene primers gave estimates of nucleated cell counts. Produced via immunoSEQ multiplex PCR; TCRdb's table is partial and in-frame only. V, J and clone size derive from that table, while D and trimming were established from the DNA sequence. This table has 130,000 or so clones, about nine tenths appearing once. Germline V gives CDR1 ENHRY, CDR2 SYGVKD. The length of the CDR3 is 14 residues. V was shortened by 10 bases and J by 7 bases, with 20 bases between the two germline ends. Material for sequencing was peripheral blood. The rearrangement uses TRBV10-3 and TRBJ1-3, with a weak D call TRBD1 (5 bases). This receptor was identified in a man aged 45 to 65 with acute or convalescent COVID-19. CDR3 amino acids: CATTMQGLGNTIYF. Written as DNA, the CDR3 is TGTGCCACCACAATGCAGGGTCTCGGGAACACCATATATTTT.